This entry lists 10 T cell receptor beta chains sequenced from one sample in a study of blood T cell repertoires in COVID-19. TCRdb's copy holds only in-frame clones and misses some; the assay was immunoSEQ multiplex PCR. The profile shows around 150,000 clones, over 75% of them singletons. Sequenced: peripheral blood. These receptors were taken from a human donor in a cohort sampled during active COVID-19.

The chain joins TRBV5-6 to TRBJ2-7; D possibly corresponds to TRBD2 (5 bases). Germline CDR1 and CDR2: SGHDT and YYEEEE. The CDR3 runs 13 residues. V lost 6 bases, J lost 4 bases, and 14 bases lay in between. Here the CDR3 reads CASNPGLGYEQYF. The CDR3 nucleotides read TGTGCCAGCAACCCCGGACTTGGGTACGAGCAGTACTTC.

This clone came up once. The chain employs TRBV7-8 and TRBJ1-1, with a weak D call TRBD1 (6 bases). This CDR3 has 14 residues. CDR1 SGHVS and CDR2 FQNEAQ come from the germline V gene. Trimming took 1 base from V and 6 from J, leaving 12 bases between them. CDR3 region: CASSLGGGPAEAFF. CDR3 DNA: TGTGCCAGCAGCTTAGGCGGGGGGCCCGCTGAAGCTTTCTTT.

The chain couples TRBV30 to TRBJ2-7, with 9 positions matching TRBD1. CDR3 length: 15 residues. Trimming took 0 bases from V and 5 from J; bases not matched to a gene: 8. Per the germline V gene, CDR1 is GTSNPN and CDR2 is SVGIG (reference sequence). In nucleotides, the CDR3 is TGTGCCTGGAGTGTAATTCAGGACAGGGGCGACGAGCAGTACTTC. It codes for CAWSVIQDRGDEQYF.

The gene calls are TRBV19 and TRBJ2-5; 9 bases are shared with TRBD1. This CDR3 spans 14 amino acids. Germline CDR1 is LNHDA and CDR2 is SQIVND (reference sequence). The ends lost 4 bases at V and 1 base at J; junction bases unmatched: 1. CDR3 sequence (DNA): TGTGCCAGTAGTAAGACAGGGGGCCAAGAGACCCAGTACTTC. Translated: CASSKTGGQETQYF.

The gene calls are TRBV24-1 and TRBJ2-1, with 9 nucleotides matching TRBD1. V trimming: 4 bases; J trimming: 3 bases; junction bases outside the gene matches: 6. From germline, CDR1 is KGHDR and CDR2 SFDVKD. This CDR3 has 16 residues. The DNA for the CDR3 is TGTGCCACCAGTGACTCGACAGGGGGTTACTACAATGAGCAGTTCTTC. It specifies CATSDSTGGYYNEQFF.

This sequence joins TRBV10-3 and TRBJ1-2; D unclear. This CDR3 spans 13 amino acids. Deletions cut 3 bases from V and 0 bases from J, with 5 bases between. Germline V lookup: CDR1 ENHRY, CDR2 SYGVKD. The CDR3, as DNA: TGTGCCATCAGTGACCGGGCTAACTATGGCTACACCTTC. It yields the protein CAISDRANYGYTF.

This chain connects TRBV2 to TRBJ2-2, with TRBD2 matching 7 bases. V was clipped by 3 bases and J by 7 bases; unmatched bases: 5. The length of the CDR3 is 14 residues. CDR1 is SNHLY, CDR2 FYNNEI, per germline. CDR3 residues: CASSDTSVVGELFF. The CDR3 nucleotides read TGTGCCAGCAGTGACACTAGCGTGGTCGGGGAGCTGTTTTTT.

V and J are TRBV3-1 (or the pseudogene TRBV3-2) and TRBJ1-5; D is possibly TRBD1 (6 bases). CDR3 length: 16 residues. The ends were cut back, 5 bases at V and 0 bases at J, with 14 bases in the middle. Germline CDR1 and CDR2: LGHDT and YNNKEL (reference sequence). The CDR3, as DNA: TGTGCCAGCAGCACAGGGTCCCCCCATAGCAATCAGCCCCAGCATTTT. Its translation: CASSTGSPHSNQPQHF.

This chain joins TRBV6-5 and TRBJ1-2, with 7 bases that match TRBD1. The V segment lost 5 bases and the J segment 4 bases; nucleotides outside the gene matches: 10. The CDR3 extends over 15 amino acids. Germline V gives CDR1 MNHEY, CDR2 SVGAGI. The CDR3 is CASSRHSQGTYGYTF. DNA of the CDR3: TGTGCCAGCAGTCGCCATTCACAGGGGACCTATGGCTACACCTTC.

Concerning this clone itself: A read error may account for a junction end that differs from germline. The chain couples TRBV7-7 to TRBJ2-5, with TRBD1 matching 11 bases. From germline, CDR1 is SSHAT and CDR2 FNYEAQ (reference sequence). The CDR3 is 15 residues long. The CDR3 bases are TGTGCTAGCAGCTTGGACAGGGGGCCAGGAGAGACCCAGTACTTC. The encoded protein is CASSLDRGPGETQYF.